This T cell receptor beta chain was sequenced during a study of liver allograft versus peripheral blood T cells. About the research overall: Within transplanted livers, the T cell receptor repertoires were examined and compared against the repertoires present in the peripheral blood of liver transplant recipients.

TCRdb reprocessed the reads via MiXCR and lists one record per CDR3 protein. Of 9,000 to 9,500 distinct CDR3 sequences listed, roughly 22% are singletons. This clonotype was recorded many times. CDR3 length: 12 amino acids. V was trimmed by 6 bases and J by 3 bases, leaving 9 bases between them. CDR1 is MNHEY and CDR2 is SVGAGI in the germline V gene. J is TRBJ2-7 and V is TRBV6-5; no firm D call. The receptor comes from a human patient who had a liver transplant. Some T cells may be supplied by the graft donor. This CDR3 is CASRPSSYEQYF. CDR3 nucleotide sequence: TGTGCCAGCAGACCTTCGAGCTACGAGCAGTACTTC.